This TCR beta chain was sequenced during a study of cytotoxic CD8 clonotypes in ibrutinib-treated CLL listed by TCRdb under 2021. Regarding the research as a whole: The cohort was composed of under 12 relapsed/refractory and roughly 14 treatment-naive patients; IGHV unmutated status was identified in around 17 patients. Partial responses were observed in roughly 24 patients and complete responses in 2; after a median follow-up of around 64 months, remission was maintained in approximately 15 patients and progression was observed in about twelve. Response samples were obtained after a median of about 13 months of treatment, with a range of roughly 6 to 40 months. Samples averaged 255,043 productive templates and approximately 100,000 productive rearrangements. Of the roughly 86 participants in the trial, about two dozen had longitudinal samples available. Cryopreserved peripheral blood mononuclear cells were collected before treatment, at response, and at either disease progression or sustained remission. Every remission and progressive disease sample was obtained while ibrutinib was still being received by the patients. Overall study results and their limits: Public clonotypes were found to be uncommon and were observed to contract or remain stable during treatment; the increase in clonality was shown to reflect expansion of private clonotypes at ibrutinib response. Clonality increased at ibrutinib response, stayed stable in sustained remission, and fell back toward baseline at progression. Lymph node repertoires were not examined, and the timing of sampling was not matched between patients in sustained remission and those whose disease progressed. Baseline clonality exceeded that of age-matched healthy donors and correlated strongly with circulating CD8+ T-cell counts.

This specimen's time point label, per the study, means: approximately 2 years on ibrutinib. For TCR beta library preparation, approximately 2.2 micrograms of genomic DNA were isolated from cryopreserved PBMCs. Longitudinal blood samples from CLL patients on ibrutinib monotherapy were analyzed using high-throughput TCR beta sequencing. The patients took part in an open-label, single-center phase 2 trial of ibrutinib monotherapy. The germline V gene supplies CDR1 SGHTA and CDR2 FQGNSA. The V end loses 5 bases and the J end loses 8 bases, and a stretch of 10 bases separates them. Reading from cysteine to phenylalanine, the CDR3 counts 13 amino acids. Just the 39-base CDR3 DNA is kept, in frame starting at base 1. Remarks on this clone: It lacks a known antigen. No base quality information exists; no much larger clone differs at one position.

On a MiSeq, deep resolution sequencing aimed for a depth between 1 in 1 million and 1 in 200,000 T cells, with each clonotype covered 10x on average. The immunoSEQ hsTCRB Kit was used to generate the TCR beta libraries. The original pipeline was this. ImmunoSEQ Data Assistant and ImmunoSEQ Analyzer were used for data analysis, and V, D and J genes were assigned according to IMGT definitions. Clonality, which ranges from 0 to 1, was calculated by subtracting the normalized Shannon entropy of productive rearrangement frequencies from one. Only overrepresented clonotypes making up at least 0.05% of the repertoire of each patient were included in the public clonotype analysis. About a dozen repertoires from age-matched healthy donors, obtained from immuneACCESS, served as clonality controls. TCRdb obtained this table from immuneACCESS and retained in-frame rearrangements with V and J assigned. These tables miss some clones; where compared with another copy, unresolved V genes account for less than half of the shortfall, and the remainder is unexplained. V and J calls and clone size come straight from that table; D and trimming were deduced from the DNA. Present in this sample are fewer than 35,000 clones, 65% to 90% of which were seen just once. Of the sample, approximately 8.1% falls within the top ten clones.

The material was PBMCs, obtained after 24 months of ibrutinib treatment. The chain employs TRBV7-2 and TRBJ1-6; there is no confident call for the D gene. The sequence came from a human donor with chronic lymphocytic leukemia. The sequenced DNA: TGTGCCAGCAGCACGAGGTCAGATTCACCCCTCCACTTT. This sequence encodes CASSTRSDSPLHF.